A single sample is the source of the 2 T cell receptor beta chains below, sequenced in a study of cytomegalovirus exposure and HLA in healthy donors. The study ran its PCR with 60 Vbeta and 13 Jbeta primers. The data were produced by immunoSEQ multiplex PCR, yet TCRdb's version contains in-frame clones alone and is incomplete. There are fewer than 200,000 clones in the sample; roughly 87% occur only once, and roughly 0.23% lies in the top ten. The specimen was PBMCs. The receptor source for this set is a girl in the first two years of life in good health and CMV-seronegative.

The count of this clone is one. The gene calls are TRBV14 and TRBJ2-7; TRBD1 might be the D (6 bases). From germline, CDR1 is SGHDN and CDR2 FVKESK. CDR3 size: 15 residues. V was trimmed by 2 bases and J by 2 bases, leaving 13 bases between them. The CDR3 sequence is CASSQPGTPPYEQYF. DNA of the CDR3: TGTGCCAGCAGCCAACCCGGGACACCTCCCTACGAGCAGTACTTC.

The gene calls are TRBV5-6 and TRBJ2-6; D is possibly TRBD2 (6 bases). Germline CDR1 and CDR2: SGHDT and YYEEEE. The V end was cut by 0 bases, the J end by 4 bases, with 11 bases between. The CDR3 extends over 16 amino acids. CDR3 sequence: CASSLDRGLGANVLTF. CDR3 nucleotides: TGTGCCAGCAGCTTGGACCGGGGGTTGGGGGCCAACGTCCTGACTTTC.